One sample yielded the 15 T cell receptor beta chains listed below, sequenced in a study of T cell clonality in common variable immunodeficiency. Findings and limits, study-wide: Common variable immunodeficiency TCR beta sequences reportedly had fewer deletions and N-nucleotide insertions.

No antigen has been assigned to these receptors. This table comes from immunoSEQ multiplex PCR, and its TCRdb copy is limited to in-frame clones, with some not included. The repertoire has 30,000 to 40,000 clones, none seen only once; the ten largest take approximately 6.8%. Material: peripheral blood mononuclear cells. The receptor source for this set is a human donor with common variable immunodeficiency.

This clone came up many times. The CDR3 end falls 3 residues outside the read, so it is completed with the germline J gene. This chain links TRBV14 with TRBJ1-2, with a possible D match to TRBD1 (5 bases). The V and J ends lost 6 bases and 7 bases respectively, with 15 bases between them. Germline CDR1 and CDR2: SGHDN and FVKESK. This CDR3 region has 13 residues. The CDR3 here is CASRVGPHSGYTF. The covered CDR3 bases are TGTGCCAGCAGAGTGGGGCCTCATTCTGGC.

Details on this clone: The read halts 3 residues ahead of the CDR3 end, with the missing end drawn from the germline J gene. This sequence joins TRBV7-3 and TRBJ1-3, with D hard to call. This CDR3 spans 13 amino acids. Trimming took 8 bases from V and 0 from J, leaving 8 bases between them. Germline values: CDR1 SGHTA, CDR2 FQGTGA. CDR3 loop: CASVLTSGNTIYF. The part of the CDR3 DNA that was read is TGTGCCAGCGTCCTAACCTCTGGAAACACC.

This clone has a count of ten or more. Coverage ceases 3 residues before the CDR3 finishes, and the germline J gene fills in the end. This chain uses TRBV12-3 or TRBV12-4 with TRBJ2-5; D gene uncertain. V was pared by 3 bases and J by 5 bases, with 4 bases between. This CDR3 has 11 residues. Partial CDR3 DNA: TGTGCCAGCAGTTTCGGGGAGACC. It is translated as CASSFGET. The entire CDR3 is CASSFGETQYF.

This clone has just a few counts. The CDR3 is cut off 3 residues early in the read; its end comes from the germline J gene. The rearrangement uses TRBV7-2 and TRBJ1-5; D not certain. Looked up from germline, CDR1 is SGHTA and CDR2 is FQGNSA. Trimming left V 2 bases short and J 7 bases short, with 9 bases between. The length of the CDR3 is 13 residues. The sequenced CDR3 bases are TGTGCCAGCAGCTTAAAACATGCCCAGCCC. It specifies CASSLKHAQP. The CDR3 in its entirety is CASSLKHAQPQHF.

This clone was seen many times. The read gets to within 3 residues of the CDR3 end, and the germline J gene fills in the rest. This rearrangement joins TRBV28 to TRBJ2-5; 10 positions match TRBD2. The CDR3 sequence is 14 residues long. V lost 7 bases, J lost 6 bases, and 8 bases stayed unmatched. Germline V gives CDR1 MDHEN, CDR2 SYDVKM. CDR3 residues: CASKTSGNEKTQYF. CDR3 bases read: TGTGCCAGCAAAACTAGCGGGAATGAAAAGACC.

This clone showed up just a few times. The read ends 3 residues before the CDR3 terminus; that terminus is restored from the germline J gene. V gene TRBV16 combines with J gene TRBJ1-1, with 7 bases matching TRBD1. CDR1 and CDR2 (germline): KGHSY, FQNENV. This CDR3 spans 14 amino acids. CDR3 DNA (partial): TGTGCCAGCAGCCAATCGGGGACAGCGCCGAGG. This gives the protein CASSQSGTAPR. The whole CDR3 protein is CASSQSGTAPRAFF.

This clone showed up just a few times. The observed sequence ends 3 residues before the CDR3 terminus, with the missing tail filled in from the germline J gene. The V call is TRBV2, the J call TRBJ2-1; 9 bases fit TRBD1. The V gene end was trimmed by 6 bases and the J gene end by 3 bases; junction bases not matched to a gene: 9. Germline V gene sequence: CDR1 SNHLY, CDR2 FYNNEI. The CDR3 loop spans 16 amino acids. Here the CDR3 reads CASSPPGQGRYNEQFF. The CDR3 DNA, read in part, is TGTGCCAGCAGCCCCCCGGGACAGGGACGCTACAATGAG.

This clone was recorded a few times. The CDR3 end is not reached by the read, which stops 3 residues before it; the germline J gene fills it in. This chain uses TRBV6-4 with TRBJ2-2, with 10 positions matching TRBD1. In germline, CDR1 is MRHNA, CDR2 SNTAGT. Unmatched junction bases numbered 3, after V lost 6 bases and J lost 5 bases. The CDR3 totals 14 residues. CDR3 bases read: TGTGCCAGCAGGGAGGACAGGGGGACCGGGGAG. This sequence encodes CASREDRGTGE. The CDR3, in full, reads CASREDRGTGELFF.

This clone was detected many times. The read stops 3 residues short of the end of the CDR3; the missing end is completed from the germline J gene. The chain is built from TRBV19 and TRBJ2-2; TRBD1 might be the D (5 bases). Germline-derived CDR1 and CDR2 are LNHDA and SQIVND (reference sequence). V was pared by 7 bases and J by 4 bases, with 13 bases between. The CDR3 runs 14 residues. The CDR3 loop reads CASKYRTPTGELFF. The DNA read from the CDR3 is TGTGCCAGTAAATATAGGACACCCACCGGGGAG.

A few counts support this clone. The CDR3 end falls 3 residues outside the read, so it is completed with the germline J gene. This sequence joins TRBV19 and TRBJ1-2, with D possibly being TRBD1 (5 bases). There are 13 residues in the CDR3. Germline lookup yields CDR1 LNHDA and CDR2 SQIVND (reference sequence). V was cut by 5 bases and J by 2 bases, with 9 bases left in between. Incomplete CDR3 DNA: TGTGCCAGTAGTGGGGGGAAGAACTATGGC. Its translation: CASSGGKNYG. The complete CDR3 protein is CASSGGKNYGYTF.

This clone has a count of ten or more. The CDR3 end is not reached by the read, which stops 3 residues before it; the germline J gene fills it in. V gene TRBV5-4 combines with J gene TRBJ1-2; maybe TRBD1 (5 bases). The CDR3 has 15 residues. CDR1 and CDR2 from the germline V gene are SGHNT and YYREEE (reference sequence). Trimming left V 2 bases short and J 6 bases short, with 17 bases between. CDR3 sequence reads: CASSLEVPGRNGYTF. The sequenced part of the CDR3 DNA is TGTGCCAGCAGCTTAGAGGTGCCAGGGCGTAATGGC.

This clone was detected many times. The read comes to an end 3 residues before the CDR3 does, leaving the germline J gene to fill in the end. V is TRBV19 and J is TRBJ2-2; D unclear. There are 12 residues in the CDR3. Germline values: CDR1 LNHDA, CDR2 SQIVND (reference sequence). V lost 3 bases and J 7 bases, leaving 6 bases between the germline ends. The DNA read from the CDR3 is TGTGCCAGTAGTATGAGACACGGGGAG. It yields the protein CASSMRHGE. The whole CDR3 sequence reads CASSMRHGELFF.

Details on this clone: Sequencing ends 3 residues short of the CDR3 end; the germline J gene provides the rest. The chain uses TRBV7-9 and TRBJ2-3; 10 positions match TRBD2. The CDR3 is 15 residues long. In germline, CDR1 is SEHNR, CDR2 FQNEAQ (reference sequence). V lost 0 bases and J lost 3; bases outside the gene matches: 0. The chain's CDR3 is CASSLASGRTDTQYF. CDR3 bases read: TGTGCCAGCAGCTTAGCTAGCGGGAGGACAGATACG.

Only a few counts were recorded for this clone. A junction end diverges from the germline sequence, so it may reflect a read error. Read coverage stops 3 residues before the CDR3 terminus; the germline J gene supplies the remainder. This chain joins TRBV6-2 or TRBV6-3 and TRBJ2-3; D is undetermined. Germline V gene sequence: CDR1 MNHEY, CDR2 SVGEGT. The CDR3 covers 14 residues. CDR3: CASSYSTSQNTQYF. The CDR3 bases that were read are TGTGCCAGCAGCTACTCGACTTCCCAGAATACG.

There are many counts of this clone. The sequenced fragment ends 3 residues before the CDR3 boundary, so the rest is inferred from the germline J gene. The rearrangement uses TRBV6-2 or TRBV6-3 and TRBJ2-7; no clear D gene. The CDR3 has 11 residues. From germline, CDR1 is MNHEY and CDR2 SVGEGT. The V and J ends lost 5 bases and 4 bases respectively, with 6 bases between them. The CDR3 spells CASSPKYEQYF. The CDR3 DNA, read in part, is TGTGCCAGCAGTCCTAAATACGAG.